This TCR beta chain was sequenced in a study of T cells in Graves' hyperthyroidism and ophthalmopathy. Study-level background: Sampling of peripheral blood happened at initial diagnosis, prior to any treatment.

Amplified TCR beta CDR3 regions derived from RNA transcripts. The HTBI primer set served for first-round RT-PCR of the TCR CDR3. TCRdb re-analysed the multiplex PCR reads in MiXCR, keeping a single row per CDR3 protein. The table lists under 350,000 distinct CDR3 sequences, about a sixth of them singletons. Lactation, pregnancy, other autoimmune disease or uncontrolled infection excluded patients. Thyroid ultrasound and orbital computed tomography, with clinical symptoms and serum thyroxine and TRAb, informed diagnoses. The germline CDR1 and CDR2 sequences are SGHTA and FQGNSA. The CDR3 is made up of 17 amino acids. V dropped 6 bases and J dropped 1 base, with 21 bases sitting between them.

The clonotype originates from a woman aged 60-75 years with Graves' ophthalmopathy. Source material: blood. This rearrangement joins TRBV7-2 to TRBJ2-5; either TRBD1 or TRBD2 may fit D (7 bases each). CDR3 protein: CASSLPGGRGSQETQYF. CDR3 DNA: TGTGCCAGCAGTTTACCAGGGGGGAGGGGTTCCCAAGAGACCCAGTACTTC.